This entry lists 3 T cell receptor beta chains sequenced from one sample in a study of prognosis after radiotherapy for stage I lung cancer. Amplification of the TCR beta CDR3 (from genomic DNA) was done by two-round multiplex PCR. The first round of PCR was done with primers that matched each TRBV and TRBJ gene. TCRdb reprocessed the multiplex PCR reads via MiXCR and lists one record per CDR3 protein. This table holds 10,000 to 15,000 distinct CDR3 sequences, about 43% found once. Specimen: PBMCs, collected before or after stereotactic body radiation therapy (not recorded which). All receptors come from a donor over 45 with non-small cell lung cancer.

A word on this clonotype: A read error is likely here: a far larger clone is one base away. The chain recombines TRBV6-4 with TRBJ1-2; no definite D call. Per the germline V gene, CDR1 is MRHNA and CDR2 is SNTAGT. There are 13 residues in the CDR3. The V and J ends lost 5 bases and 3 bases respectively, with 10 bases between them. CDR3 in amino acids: CASSPAQYYGYTF. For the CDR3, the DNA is TGTGCCAGCAGTCCGGCACAATACTATGGCTACACCTTC.

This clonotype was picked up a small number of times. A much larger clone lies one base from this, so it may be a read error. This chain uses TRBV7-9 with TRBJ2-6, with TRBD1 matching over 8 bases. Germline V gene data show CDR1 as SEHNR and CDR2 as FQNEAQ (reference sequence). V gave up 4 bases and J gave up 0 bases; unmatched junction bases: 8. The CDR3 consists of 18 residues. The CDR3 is CASSYWTGLGSGANVLTF. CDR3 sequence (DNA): TGTGCCAGCAGCTACTGGACAGGGCTCGGCTCTGGGGCCAACGTCCTGACTTTC.

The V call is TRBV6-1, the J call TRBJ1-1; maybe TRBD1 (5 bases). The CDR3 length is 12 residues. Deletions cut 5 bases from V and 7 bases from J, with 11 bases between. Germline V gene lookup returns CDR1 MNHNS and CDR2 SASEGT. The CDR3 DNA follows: TGTGCCAGCAGTCGCCAGGGTATTGAAGCTTTCTTT. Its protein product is CASSRQGIEAFF.